One T cell receptor beta chain is described in this entry. Its antigen remains unknown. This entry is derived from a study of persistence of HIV-infected CD4 T cells. Looking at the study overall: Median time on suppressive ART was seven to nine years.

Cells were stimulated with overlapping HIV-1 Gag 15-mer peptides. CD40L-negative CD69-negative CD45RO-high memory CD4+ T cells were sorted as populations depleted of antigen-responding cells. These HIV-1-infected adults initiated suppressive ART in chronic infection. Germline V gives CDR1 SGHAT, CDR2 FQNNGV. This CDR3 comprises 13 residues. Trimming stripped 5 bases from V and 1 base from J, with 8 bases between. The libraries were made with immunoSEQ version 4 in survey mode. Assay used: immunoSEQ multiplex PCR; TCRdb lists only in-frame clones, some missing. The sample yields 50,000 to 65,000 clones, 70% to 75% seen once.

This receptor was obtained from an adult man with HIV who was CMV-seropositive. The chain links TRBV11-2 to TRBJ1-1, with a tentative D call TRBD1 (5 bases). Sequences were derived from CD4+ T cells sorted from PBMCs after approximately 19-hour stimulation, sampled from a patient who received antiretroviral therapy. The CDR3 DNA reads TGTGCCAGCAGCCGGGGGTGGAACACTGAAGCTTTCTTT. It is translated as CASSRGWNTEAFF.